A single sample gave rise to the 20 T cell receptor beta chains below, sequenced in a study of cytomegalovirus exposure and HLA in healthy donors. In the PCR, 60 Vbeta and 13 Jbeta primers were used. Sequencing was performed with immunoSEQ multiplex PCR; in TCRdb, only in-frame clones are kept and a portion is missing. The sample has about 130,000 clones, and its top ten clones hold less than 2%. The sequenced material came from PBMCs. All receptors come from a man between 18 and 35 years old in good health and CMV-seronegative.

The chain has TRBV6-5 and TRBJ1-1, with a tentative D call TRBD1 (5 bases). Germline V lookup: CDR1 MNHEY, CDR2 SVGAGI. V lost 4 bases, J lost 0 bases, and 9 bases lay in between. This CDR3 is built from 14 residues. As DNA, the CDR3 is TGTGCCAGCAGTTCCCAGACAGTGAACACTGAAGCTTTCTTT. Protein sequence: CASSSQTVNTEAFF.

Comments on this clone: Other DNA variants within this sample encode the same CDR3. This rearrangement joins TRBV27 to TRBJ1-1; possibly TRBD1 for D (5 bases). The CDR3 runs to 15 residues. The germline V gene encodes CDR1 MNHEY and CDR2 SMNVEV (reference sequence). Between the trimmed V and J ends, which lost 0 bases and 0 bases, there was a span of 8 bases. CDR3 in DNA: TGTGCCAGCAGTTTATCGCAGGGTTTGAACACTGAAGCTTTCTTT. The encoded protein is CASSLSQGLNTEAFF.

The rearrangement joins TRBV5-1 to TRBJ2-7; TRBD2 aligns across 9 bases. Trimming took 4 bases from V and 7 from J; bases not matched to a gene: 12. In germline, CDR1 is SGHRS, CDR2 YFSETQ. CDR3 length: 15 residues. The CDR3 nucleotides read TGCGCCAGCAGCCCGCTCGGGATAGCGGGAGTAGAGCAGTACTTC. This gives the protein CASSPLGIAGVEQYF.

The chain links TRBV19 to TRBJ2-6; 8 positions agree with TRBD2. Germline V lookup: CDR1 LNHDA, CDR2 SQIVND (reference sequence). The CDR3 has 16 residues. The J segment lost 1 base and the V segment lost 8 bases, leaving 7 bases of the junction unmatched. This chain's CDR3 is CASDGRGMSGANVLTF. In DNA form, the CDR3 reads TGTGCCAGTGACGGGAGGGGCATGTCTGGGGCCAACGTCCTGACTTTC.

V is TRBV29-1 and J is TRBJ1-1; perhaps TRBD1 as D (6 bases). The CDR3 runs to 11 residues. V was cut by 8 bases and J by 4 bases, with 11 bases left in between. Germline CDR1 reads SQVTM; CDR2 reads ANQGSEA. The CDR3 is CSTGRGTEAFF. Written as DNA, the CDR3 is TGCAGCACAGGGAGGGGCACTGAAGCTTTCTTT.

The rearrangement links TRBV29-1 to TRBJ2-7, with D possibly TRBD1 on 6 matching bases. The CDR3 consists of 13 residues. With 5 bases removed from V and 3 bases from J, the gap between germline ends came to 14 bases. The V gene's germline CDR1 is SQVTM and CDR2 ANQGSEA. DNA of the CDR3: TGCAGCGTTTCAATCGGGACAAACTACGAGCAGTACTTC. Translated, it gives CSVSIGTNYEQYF.

DNA for the CDR3: TGTGCCAGCTCACCGGGACAGCACGTTACCTACGAGCAGTACTTC. Its translation is CASSPGQHVTYEQYF. The chain uses TRBV18 and TRBJ2-7; 7 positions match TRBD1. CDR1 is KGHSH and CDR2 is LQKENI in the germline V gene. V shed 3 bases, J shed 2 bases, and the junction held 7 bases outside the gene matches. This CDR3 has 15 residues.

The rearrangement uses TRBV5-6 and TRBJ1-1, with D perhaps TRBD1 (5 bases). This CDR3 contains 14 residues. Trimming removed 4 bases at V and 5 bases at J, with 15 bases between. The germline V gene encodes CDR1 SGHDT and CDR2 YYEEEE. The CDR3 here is CASSTGRGTTEAFF. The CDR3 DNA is TGTGCCAGCAGCACGGGACGGGGGACGACTGAAGCTTTCTTT.

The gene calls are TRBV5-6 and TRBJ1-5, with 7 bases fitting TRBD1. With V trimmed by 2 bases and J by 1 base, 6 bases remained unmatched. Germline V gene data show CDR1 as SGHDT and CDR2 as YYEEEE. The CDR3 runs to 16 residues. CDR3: CASSLNRGQSNQPQHF. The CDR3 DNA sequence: TGTGCCAGCAGCTTAAACCGGGGACAGAGCAATCAGCCCCAGCATTTT.

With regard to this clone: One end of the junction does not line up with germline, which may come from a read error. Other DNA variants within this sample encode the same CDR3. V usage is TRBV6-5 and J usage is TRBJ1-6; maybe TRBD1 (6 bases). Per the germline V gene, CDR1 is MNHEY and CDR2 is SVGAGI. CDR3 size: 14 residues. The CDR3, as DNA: TGTGCCAGCACTCCCCGAGGGGGAAATTCACCCCTCCACTTC. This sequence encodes CASTPRGGNSPLHF.

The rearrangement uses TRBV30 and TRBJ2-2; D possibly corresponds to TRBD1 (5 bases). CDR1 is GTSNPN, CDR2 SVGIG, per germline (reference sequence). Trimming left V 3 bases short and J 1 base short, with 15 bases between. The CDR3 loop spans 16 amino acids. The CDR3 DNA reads TGTGCCTGGAGCTATCTTGGGGCACGGAACACCGGGGAGCTGTTTTTT. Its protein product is CAWSYLGARNTGELFF.

The DNA of the CDR3 is TGTGCCAGCAGCTTGGAGGGGGCGCGTTCACCCCTCCACTTT. It specifies CASSLEGARSPLHF. The V gene is TRBV9, the J gene TRBJ1-6; the match to TRBD1 covers 7 bases. V was pared by 4 bases and J by 9 bases, with 7 bases of the junction left unmatched. CDR1 is SGDLS, CDR2 YYNGEE, per germline. The CDR3 is 14 residues long. Together with reference TRBV9 and TRBJ1-6, the CDR3 gives the full variable domain: DSGVTQTPKHLITATGQRVTLRCSPRSGDLSVYWYQQSLDQGLQFLIQYYNGEERAKGNILERFSAQQFPDLHSELNLSSLELGDSALYFCASSLEGARSPLHFGNGTRLTVT.

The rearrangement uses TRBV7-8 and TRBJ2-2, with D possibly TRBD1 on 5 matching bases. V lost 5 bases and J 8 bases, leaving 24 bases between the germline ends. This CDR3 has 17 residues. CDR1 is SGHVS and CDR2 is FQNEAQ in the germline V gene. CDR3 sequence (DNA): TGTGCCAGCAGCGGTTACTTAGACAGCCGCCTTACGGGGGAGCTGTTTTTT. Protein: CASSGYLDSRLTGELFF.

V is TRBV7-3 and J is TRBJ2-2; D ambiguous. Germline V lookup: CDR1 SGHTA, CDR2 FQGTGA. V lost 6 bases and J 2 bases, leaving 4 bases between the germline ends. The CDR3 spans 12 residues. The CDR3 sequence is CASSSNTGELFF. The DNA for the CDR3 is TGTGCCAGCAGTTCAAACACCGGGGAGCTGTTTTTT.

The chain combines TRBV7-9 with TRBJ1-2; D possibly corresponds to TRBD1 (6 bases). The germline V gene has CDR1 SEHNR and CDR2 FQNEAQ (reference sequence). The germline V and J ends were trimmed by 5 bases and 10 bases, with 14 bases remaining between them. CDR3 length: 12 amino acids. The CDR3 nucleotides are TGTGCCAGCAGCCAGGCCGCAGGGGACTACACCTTC. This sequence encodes CASSQAAGDYTF.

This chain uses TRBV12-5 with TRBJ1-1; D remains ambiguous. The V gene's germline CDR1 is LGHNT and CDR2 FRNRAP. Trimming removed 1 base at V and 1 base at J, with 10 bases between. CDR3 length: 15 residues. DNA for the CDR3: TGTGCTAGTGGTTTGGGGGTTGAGGGGAACACTGAAGCTTTCTTT. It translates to CASGLGVEGNTEAFF.

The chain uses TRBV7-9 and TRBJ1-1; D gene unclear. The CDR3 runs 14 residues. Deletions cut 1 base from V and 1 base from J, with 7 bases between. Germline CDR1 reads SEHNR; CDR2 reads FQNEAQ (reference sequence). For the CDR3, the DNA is TGTGCCAGCAGCTTAGACCCCGGGAACACTGAAGCTTTCTTT. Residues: CASSLDPGNTEAFF.

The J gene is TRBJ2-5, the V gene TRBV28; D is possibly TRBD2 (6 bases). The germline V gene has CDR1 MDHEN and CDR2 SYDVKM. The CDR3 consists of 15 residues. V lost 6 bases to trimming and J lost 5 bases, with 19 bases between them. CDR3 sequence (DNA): TGTGCCAGCAGGGGTCAAGCGGGTCCCCGGGAGACCCAGTACTTC. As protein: CASRGQAGPRETQYF.

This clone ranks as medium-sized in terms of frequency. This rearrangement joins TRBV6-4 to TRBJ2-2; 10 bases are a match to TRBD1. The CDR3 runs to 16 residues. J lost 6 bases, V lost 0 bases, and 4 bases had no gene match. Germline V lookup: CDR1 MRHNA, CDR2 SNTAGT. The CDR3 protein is CASSDSPGQGSGELFF. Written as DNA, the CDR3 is TGTGCCAGCAGTGACTCACCGGGACAGGGGTCCGGGGAGCTGTTTTTT.

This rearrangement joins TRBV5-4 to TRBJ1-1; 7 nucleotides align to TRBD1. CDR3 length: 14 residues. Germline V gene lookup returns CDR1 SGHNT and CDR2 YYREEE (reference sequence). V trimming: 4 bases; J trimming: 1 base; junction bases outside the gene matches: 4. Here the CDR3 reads CASSKRDRNTEAFF. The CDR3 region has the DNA TGTGCCAGCAGCAAACGGGACAGGAACACTGAAGCTTTCTTT.